This TCR beta chain was captured by sequencing in a study of CD8+ T cells in alopecia areata. Extraction of RNA preceded its reverse transcription into cDNA, which served as the sequencing template. Repertoires were generated with immunoSEQ multiplex PCR, while TCRdb's copy carries only in-frame clones and drops some. This sample has approximately 210,000 clones, with 55% to 70% found just once. The length of the CDR3 is 15 residues. CDR1 is MGHDK and CDR2 is SYGVNS in the germline V gene. V shed 5 bases and J 2 bases; nucleotides not matched to a gene: 6. The sample's treatment: oral pan-JAK inhibitor, 5-10 mg twice daily.

The chain recombines TRBV25-1 with TRBJ2-5, with TRBD2 matching 9 bases. This receptor was taken from a human donor with alopecia areata. The sample was CD4+ T cells sorted from blood, taken at week 4, from a patient treated with tofacitinib. CDR3 nucleotide sequence: TGTGCCAGCAGTCCTCGCGGGGGGGAACAAGAGACCCAGTACTTC. This gives the protein CASSPRGGEQETQYF.